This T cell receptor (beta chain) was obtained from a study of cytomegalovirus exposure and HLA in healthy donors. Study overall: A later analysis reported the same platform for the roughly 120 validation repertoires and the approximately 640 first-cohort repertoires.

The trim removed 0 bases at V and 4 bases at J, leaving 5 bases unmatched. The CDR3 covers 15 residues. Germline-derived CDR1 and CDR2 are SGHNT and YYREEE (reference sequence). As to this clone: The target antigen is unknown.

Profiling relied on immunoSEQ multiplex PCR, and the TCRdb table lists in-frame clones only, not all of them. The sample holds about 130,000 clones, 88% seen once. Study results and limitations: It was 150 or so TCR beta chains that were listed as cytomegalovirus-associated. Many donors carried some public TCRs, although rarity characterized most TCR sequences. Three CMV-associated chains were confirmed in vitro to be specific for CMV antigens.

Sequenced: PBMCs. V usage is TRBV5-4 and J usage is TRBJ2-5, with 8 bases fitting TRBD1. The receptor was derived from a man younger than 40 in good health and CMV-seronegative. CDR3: CASSLEDREGETQYF. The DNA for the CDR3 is TGTGCCAGCAGCTTGGAGGACAGGGAAGGAGAGACCCAGTACTTC.